This record looks at one T cell receptor beta chain sequence and its context. What it recognizes is unknown. The data stem from a study of T-cell reconstitution after alpha-beta-depleted transplantation in children. The study's findings and limits: By about two months after transplant, alpha-beta T cells reportedly arose from several hundred graft clones that had expanded. From surviving recipient T cells and thymic progenitors came the high day-60 TCRbeta diversity observed in some patients. The main origin of T-cell counts and diversity one year after transplant was newly produced T cells.

Germline assignment: CDR1 MNHEY and CDR2 SVGEGT. CDR3 length: 16 amino acids. The ends were cut back, 3 bases at V and 3 bases at J, with 12 bases in the middle. Unique molecular identifiers were used in preparing the TCRbeta library. TCRdb recomputed calls from the PCR reads with MiXCR, one row per CDR3 protein. Of 180,000 or so distinct CDR3 sequences in the sample, roughly 6.3% were seen once. The V and J genes are TRBV6-2 or TRBV6-3 and TRBJ2-6, with D possibly being TRBD2 (5 bases). The sequence was collected from a girl under three years old with combined immunodeficiency, due to receive a stem cell transplant. The sample consisted of PBMCs, taken before TCRalphabeta/CD19-depleted stem cell transplant. The CDR3 loop is CASSYTGGFGANVLTF. In nucleotides, the CDR3 is TGTGCCAGCAGTTATACCGGCGGGTTTGGGGCCAACGTCCTGACTTTC.